This T cell receptor (beta chain) was sequenced in a study of tumor and adjacent non-tumor tissue in lung cancer. Study in general: The patients, about nine men and roughly 5 women, were roughly 30 to 85 with stage I to III disease. Samples averaged roughly 4.2 million productive TCRbeta reads each.

A word on this clonotype: Its antigen is not known. One end of the junction does not line up with germline, which may come from a read error.

TCRbeta libraries were built with three rounds of nested PCR, modified from ARM-PCR. TCRdb ran MiXCR on the multiplex PCR reads and lists one entry per CDR3 protein. The profile shows some 74,000 distinct CDR3 sequences, around 70% of them singletons. Whole-study results and caveats: Shorter survival was associated with higher TCR diversity in tumors.

This sample's RNA came from whole unsorted tissue. Newly diagnosed lung cancer patients had thoracic surgery in China, August–late 2014, without prior chemotherapy. This CDR3 contains 15 residues. The V call is TRBV12-3 or TRBV12-4, the J call TRBJ2-7; 10 nucleotides match TRBD2. The receptor was isolated from a woman between 40 and 50 years old with non-small cell lung cancer. Sequencing input: lung tumor tissue. The DNA for the CDR3 is TGTGCCAGCAGTTTAAGAACTAGCGGGGACTACGAGCCGTATTTC. The encoded protein is CASSLRTSGDYEPYF.